What follows are 32 T cell receptor beta chains derived from one specimen sequenced in a study of T cell repertoires in aging, cancer and after chemotherapy. Amplification of TCR beta used genomic DNA extracted from peripheral blood. Multiplex touch-down PCR with TRB-A/B primers amplified rearranged V-D-J TRB sequences. TCRdb reanalysed the multiplex PCR reads using MiXCR and keeps one entry per CDR3 protein. Found here are more than 10,000 distinct CDR3 sequences, 32% of them singletons; the top ten hold over 15%. Sequencing was done on a sample of blood. These receptors all stem from a human donor in good health. The donor label of this sample is uncertain.

This clonotype turned up a few times. The chain recombines TRBV27 with TRBJ1-5; D unclear. This CDR3 region has 14 residues. Germline-derived CDR1 and CDR2 are MNHEY and SMNVEV (reference sequence). The V gene lost 2 bases and the J gene lost 6 bases, with 11 bases spanning the gap. The CDR3 region is CASSLRYEGQPQHF. The CDR3 nucleotides are TGTGCCAGCAGTTTAAGGTACGAGGGTCAGCCCCAGCATTTT.

This clonotype occurred a few times. The chain joins TRBV7-6 to TRBJ2-5; D gene uncertain. The CDR3 sequence is 11 residues long. Germline loops: CDR1 SGHVS, CDR2 FNYEAQ. V was pared by 5 bases and J by 5 bases, with 6 bases between. This chain's CDR3 is CASSDRETQYF. CDR3 DNA: TGTGCCAGCAGCGACCGGGAGACCCAGTACTTC. The variable domain in full, with the rest retrieved from reference TRBV7-6 and TRBJ2-5, is GAGVSQSPRYKVTKRGQDVALRCDPISGHVSLYWYRQALGQGPEFLTYFNYEAQQDKSGLPNDRFSAERPEGSISTLTIQRTEQRDSAMYRCASSDRETQYFGPGTRLLVL.

The chain joins TRBV12-3 or TRBV12-4 to TRBJ1-6; no firm D call. CDR3 length equals 12 residues. V was pared by 3 bases and J by 9 bases, with 6 bases between. CDR3 coding DNA: TGTGCCAGCAGTTTTTCGGTTTCACCCCTCCACTTT. This translates into CASSFSVSPLHF.

This clonotype was detected a few times. The chain combines TRBV6-6 with TRBJ2-3; D unclear. V lost 2 bases and J lost 6, with 21 bases in between. The CDR3 sequence is 17 residues long. CDR1 MNHNY and CDR2 SVGAGI come from the germline V gene (reference sequence). The CDR3 spells CASSYTFISPLGDTQYF. CDR3 sequence (DNA): TGTGCCAGCAGTTACACTTTCATTTCGCCCCTAGGTGATACGCAGTATTTT.

The chain is built from TRBV7-9 and TRBJ2-1; TRBD2 agrees at 10 bases. Germline V CDR1 and CDR2: SEHNR, FQNEAQ (reference sequence). V shed 3 bases and J 7 bases; nucleotides not matched to a gene: 9. CDR3 size: 16 residues. Here the CDR3 reads CASSFVGKTSGNEQFF. The CDR3 coding sequence is TGTGCCAGCAGCTTTGTTGGTAAGACTAGCGGGAATGAGCAGTTCTTC. Using reference TRBV7-9 and TRBJ2-1 for the parts outside the CDR3, the full variable domain is DTGVSQNPRHKITKRGQNVTFRCDPISEHNRLYWYRQTLGQGPEFLTYFQNEAQLEKSRLLSDRFSAERPKGSFSTLEIQRTEQGDSAMYLCASSFVGKTSGNEQFFGPGTRLTVL.

This clonotype appeared a few times. J is TRBJ2-7 and V is TRBV19; D may be TRBD1 or TRBD2 (5 bases each). Deletions cut 3 bases from V and 8 bases from J, with 14 bases between. CDR3 length equals 13 residues. Germline V gene data show CDR1 as LNHDA and CDR2 as SQIVND (reference sequence). The CDR3: CASSIQDRGQQYF. In DNA, the CDR3 is TGTGCCAGTAGTATCCAGGACCGGGGACAGCAGTACTTC. Together with reference TRBV19 and TRBJ2-7, the CDR3 gives the full variable domain: DGGITQSPKYLFRKEGQNVTLSCEQNLNHDAMYWYRQDPGQGLRLIYYSQIVNDFQKGDIAEGYSVSREKKESFPLTVTSAQKNPTAFYLCASSIQDRGQQYFGPGTRLTVT.

This clonotype was seen only a few times. The V gene is TRBV19, the J gene TRBJ1-1; 8 bases are a match to TRBD1. The CDR3 consists of 15 residues. The trim removed 4 bases at V and 5 bases at J, leaving 9 bases unmatched. Per germline, CDR1 LNHDA and CDR2 SQIVND (reference sequence). This CDR3 reads CASSKSQGAVTEAFF. In DNA, the CDR3 is TGTGCCAGTAGTAAATCGCAGGGGGCTGTAACTGAAGCTTTCTTT.

By share, this clonotype counts as medium-sized. The rearrangement uses TRBV15 and TRBJ2-3; 9 nucleotides align to TRBD1. From germline, CDR1 is LNHNV and CDR2 YYDKDF (reference sequence). The trim removed 3 bases at V and 0 bases at J, leaving 4 bases unmatched. The CDR3 runs 16 residues. In DNA form, the CDR3 reads TGTGCCACCAGCAGGAGGACAGGGGAAAGCACAGATACGCAGTATTTT. Protein: CATSRRTGESTDTQYF. The full variable domain, rest sourced from reference TRBV15 and TRBJ2-3, is DAMVIQNPRYQVTQFGKPVTLSCSQTLNHNVMYWYQQKSSQAPKLLFHYYDKDFNNEADTPDNFQSRRPNTSFCFLDIRSPGLGDTAMYLCATSRRTGESTDTQYFGPGTRLTVL.

This clonotype was seen a handful of times. At one end the junction does not follow the germline gene, possibly because of a read error. V usage is TRBV5-1 and J usage is TRBJ2-5; weak D call: TRBD2 (5 bases). The CDR3 contains 12 residues. In germline, CDR1 is SGHRS, CDR2 YFSETQ. CDR3 residues: CASRLDWETQYF. The CDR3 nucleotides read TGCGCCAGCAGGTTGGACTGGGAGACCCAGTACTTC.

The chain couples TRBV30 to TRBJ1-6, with D uncertain. Germline V lookup: CDR1 GTSNPN, CDR2 SVGIG (reference sequence). The V end lost 3 bases, the J end lost 3 bases, and 9 bases lay between the germline ends. The CDR3 sequence is 14 residues long. The CDR3 DNA reads TGTGCCTGGAGGGAGGGCTACTATAATTCACCCCTCCACTTT. This translates into CAWREGYYNSPLHF.

Notes on this clonotype: Compared with germline, one end of the junction differs, possibly owing to a read error. The J gene is TRBJ1-2, the V gene TRBV6-5, with 7 nucleotides matching TRBD1. The CDR3 is 15 amino acids. Germline values: CDR1 MNHEY, CDR2 SVGAGI. The CDR3 DNA is TGTGCCAACAGTGAAGAAGGACAGGCTAACTATGGCTACACCTTC. Amino acid sequence: CANSEEGQANYGYTF.

The rearrangement uses TRBV19 and TRBJ1-3, with a tentative D call TRBD1 (6 bases). This CDR3 spans 16 amino acids. From germline, CDR1 is LNHDA and CDR2 SQIVND (reference sequence). The V and J ends lost 5 bases and 8 bases respectively, with 22 bases between them. Written as DNA, the CDR3 is TGTGCCAGTAGTTTTCTTCAAGGGACACTGGGGGACACCATATATTTT. Translation: CASSFLQGTLGDTIYF.

As for this clonotype: The final CDR3 position lacks the conserved phenylalanine or tryptophan, pointing to a likely read error. The CDR3 spells CASSIRGQELRHTEAFY. In nucleotides, the CDR3 is TGTGCCAGTAGTATCAGAGGACAGGAGCTAAGGCACACTGAAGCTTTCTAT. The rearrangement links TRBV19 to TRBJ1-1, with 7 bases that match TRBD1. The CDR3 totals 17 residues. Trimming took 3 bases from V and 3 from J; bases not matched to a gene: 13. Germline V gene lookup returns CDR1 LNHDA and CDR2 SQIVND (reference sequence).

V is TRBV6-2 or TRBV6-3 and J is TRBJ2-3; possible D gene TRBD1, 6 bases. The CDR3 consists of 16 residues. Per germline, CDR1 MNHEY and CDR2 SVGEGT. V dropped 2 bases and J dropped 1 base, with 13 bases sitting between them. CDR3 residues: CASSYGQGFGTDTQYF. For the CDR3, the DNA is TGTGCCAGCAGTTACGGCCAGGGGTTTGGCACAGATACGCAGTATTTT.

Sample share makes this clonotype medium-sized. J is TRBJ2-1 and V is TRBV6-5, with D maybe TRBD2 (6 bases). V lost 0 bases and J 9 bases, leaving 15 bases between the germline ends. CDR3 length equals 15 residues. Germline V gene lookup returns CDR1 MNHEY and CDR2 SVGAGI. The CDR3 DNA sequence: TGTGCCAGCAGTTACTCGAAGGGCGGGGCTGCTGAGCAGTTCTTC. Its protein is CASSYSKGGAAEQFF.

This clonotype was seen a few times. The chain carries TRBV15 and TRBJ1-2; possible D gene TRBD1, 6 bases. V was cut by 0 bases and J by 4 bases, with 6 bases left in between. CDR3 length: 13 amino acids. Germline V lookup: CDR1 LNHNV, CDR2 YYDKDF (reference sequence). The CDR3 protein is CATSREGGYGYTF. CDR3 nucleotides: TGTGCCACCAGCAGAGAAGGGGGCTATGGCTACACCTTC.

This clonotype qualifies as medium-sized. The CDR3 sequence is CAWLGGAYEQYF. The CDR3 nucleotides read TGTGCCTGGTTGGGAGGGGCCTACGAGCAGTACTTC. The chain carries TRBV30 and TRBJ2-7, with TRBD2 matching over 7 bases. J lost 2 bases, V lost 5 bases, and 3 bases had no gene match. CDR1 and CDR2 (germline): GTSNPN, SVGIG (reference sequence). The CDR3 has 12 residues.

This clonotype was observed a handful of times. This rearrangement joins TRBV18 to TRBJ1-2; TRBD1 agrees at 7 bases. CDR3 size: 13 residues. Germline V lookup: CDR1 KGHSH, CDR2 LQKENI. The V gene end was trimmed by 5 bases and the J gene end by 2 bases; junction bases not matched to a gene: 2. The CDR3 spells CASSETGNYGYTF. CDR3 nucleotides: TGTGCCAGCTCAGAGACAGGGAACTATGGCTACACCTTC.

This clonotype was counted only a few times. CDR3 coding DNA: TGCGCCAGCAGCTTCGACGGCAGCTCCTACAATGAGCAGTTCTTC. This encodes CASSFDGSSYNEQFF. The gene calls are TRBV5-1 and TRBJ2-1; D is undetermined. In germline, CDR1 is SGHRS, CDR2 YFSETQ. Trimming took 2 bases from V and 0 from J, leaving 9 bases between them. The CDR3 runs 15 residues.

This clonotype was detected a few times. The chain joins TRBV19 to TRBJ2-7, with 8 positions matching TRBD1. After removal of 3 bases from V and 6 bases from J, the junction contained 7 bases not matched to a gene. Germline lookup yields CDR1 LNHDA and CDR2 SQIVND (reference sequence). The CDR3 is 14 amino acids. CDR3 in amino acids: CASSIRQGRIEQYF. Here the CDR3 DNA reads TGTGCCAGTAGTATCCGACAGGGGCGAATCGAGCAGTACTTC.

In its sample, this clonotype is medium-sized. The chain has TRBV29-1 and TRBJ2-7, with no clear D. The CDR3 extends over 12 amino acids. From germline, CDR1 is SQVTM and CDR2 ANQGSEA. Trimming shortened V by 6 bases and J by 0 bases, and 9 bases separated the two germline ends. This CDR3 reads CSVAPSSYEQYF. The CDR3 DNA sequence: TGCAGCGTCGCCCCCAGCTCCTACGAGCAGTACTTC.

The chain is built from TRBV5-1 and TRBJ2-3; 9 bases fit TRBD2. The CDR3 loop spans 16 amino acids. Losses at the gene ends were 5 bases for V and 3 bases for J; bases not matched to a gene: 10. CDR1 is SGHRS and CDR2 is YFSETQ in the germline V gene. The DNA for the CDR3 is TGCGCCAGCAGATCTACCTTAGCGGGGGTTACAGATACGCAGTATTTT. Translating it yields CASRSTLAGVTDTQYF.

The chain uses TRBV5-6 and TRBJ1-2, with D tentatively TRBD1 (5 bases). Trimming shortened V by 0 bases and J by 4 bases, and 13 bases separated the two germline ends. This CDR3 region has 15 residues. The V gene's germline CDR1 is SGHDT and CDR2 YYEEEE. The CDR3 reads CASSLGVQGSYGYTF. CDR3 DNA: TGTGCCAGCAGCTTGGGCGTGCAGGGTTCCTATGGCTACACCTTC. Looking up the rest from reference TRBV5-6 and TRBJ1-2 gives the full variable domain: DAGVTQSPTHLIKTRGQQVTLRCSPKSGHDTVSWYQQALGQGPQFIFQYYEEEERQRGNFPDRFSGHQFPNYSSELNVNALLLGDSALYLCASSLGVQGSYGYTFGSGTRLTVV.

The chain joins TRBV14 to TRBJ2-7; D might be TRBD1 (5 bases). Trimming left V 6 bases short and J 0 bases short, with 12 bases between. CDR1 and CDR2 from the germline V gene are SGHDN and FVKESK. This CDR3 is built from 14 residues. CDR3 residues: CASSRHRSSYEQYF. The DNA for the CDR3 is TGTGCCAGCAGTAGACACAGGAGCTCCTACGAGCAGTACTTC.

This clonotype is labeled medium-sized. The J gene is TRBJ1-1, the V gene TRBV29-1, with D possibly being TRBD1 (5 bases). The CDR3 consists of 12 residues. Germline V gene sequence: CDR1 SQVTM, CDR2 ANQGSEA. Trimming removed 0 bases from V and 7 bases from J, with 9 bases in between. CDR3 loop: CSVEEGRGEAFF. The CDR3 bases are TGCAGCGTTGAAGAAGGAAGGGGTGAAGCTTTCTTT.

The genes are TRBV12-3 or TRBV12-4 and TRBJ2-1; 9 bases fit TRBD2. The CDR3 runs 13 residues. Trimming removed 3 bases from V and 12 bases from J; junction bases left unmatched: 6. CDR3 DNA sequence: TGTGCCAGCAGTTTGGGGACTAGCAGGGTGCAGTTCTTC. It codes for CASSLGTSRVQFF.

Notes on this clonotype: Given a much more abundant clone one base away, this may be a read error. The V call is TRBV19, the J call TRBJ2-1, with 8 bases identical to TRBD1. Germline V gene sequence: CDR1 LNHDA, CDR2 SQIVND (reference sequence). The CDR3 sequence is 14 residues long. CDR3 nucleotides: TGTGCCAGTAGTTCCGGACAGGGCTACATTGAGCAGTTCTTC. It encodes CASSSGQGYIEQFF.

This clonotype showed up just a few times. V is TRBV12-3 or TRBV12-4 and J is TRBJ1-5, with D uncertain. The V end lost 4 bases, the J end lost 2 bases, and 6 bases lay between the germline ends. This CDR3 region has 13 residues. The DNA for the CDR3 is TGTGCCAGCAGTTATTCGGGCAATCAGCCCCAGCATTTT. It specifies CASSYSGNQPQHF.

This clonotype has just a few counts. CDR3 residues: CASKPGQGGTYEQYF. CDR3 in DNA: TGTGCCAGTAAACCGGGACAGGGTGGTACCTACGAGCAGTACTTC. V usage is TRBV19 and J usage is TRBJ2-7, with TRBD1 identical over 9 bases. This CDR3 spans 15 amino acids. V lost 7 bases and J lost 2; bases outside the gene matches: 9. The germline CDR1 and CDR2 sequences are LNHDA and SQIVND (reference sequence).

This clonotype was observed a few times. Relative to the germline gene, one junction end is altered; a read error may explain this. The rearrangement uses TRBV5-1 and TRBJ1-1; D is uncertain. CDR1 and CDR2 from the germline V gene are SGHRS and YFSETQ. The CDR3 sequence is 11 residues long. CDR3 sequence reads: CASSAGTEAFF. As DNA, the CDR3 is TGTGCCAGCAGCGCGGGAACTGAAGCTTTCTTT.

In its sample, this clonotype was seen a few times. J is TRBJ1-2 and V is TRBV12-3 or TRBV12-4; D may be TRBD1 (6 bases). V was clipped by 5 bases and J by 4 bases, with 17 bases between them. This CDR3 comprises 15 residues. CDR3 sequence (DNA): TGTGCCAGCAGTGGTTCAGGGGTTGGTCTCTATGGCTACACCTTC. Its translation: CASSGSGVGLYGYTF.

This clonotype is a singleton in its sample. CDR3 in DNA: TGCGCCAGCAGCTTAAGACAGGGGGTCGACGAGCAGTACTTC. This codes for CASSLRQGVDEQYF. The chain has TRBV5-1 and TRBJ2-7; TRBD1 matches at 9 bases. V dropped 2 bases and J dropped 5; count of bases not matched to a gene: 5. Germline loops: CDR1 SGHRS, CDR2 YFSETQ. The CDR3 runs 14 residues.